Below are 20 T cell receptor beta chains sequenced from a single sample in a study of cytomegalovirus exposure and HLA in healthy donors. Method: immunoSEQ multiplex PCR; TCRdb's copy keeps in-frame clones and lacks some. Among around 300,000 clones listed, 80% to 90% were seen once. Sequenced: PBMCs. The receptors derive from a young woman in good health and CMV-seronegative.

This clone was found once. The V and J genes are TRBV15 and TRBJ2-2; TRBD1 agrees at 8 bases. V was clipped by 5 bases and J by 4 bases; unmatched bases: 15. The CDR3 spans 18 residues. The V gene's germline CDR1 is LNHNV and CDR2 YYDKDF (reference sequence). The CDR3 nucleotides read TGTGCCACCAGCTCGCATCCGGACAGGGAGGATCGCACCGGGGAGCTGTTTTTT. Protein product: CATSSHPDREDRTGELFF. Full variable domain (rest looked up from reference TRBV15 and TRBJ2-2): DAMVIQNPRYQVTQFGKPVTLSCSQTLNHNVMYWYQQKSSQAPKLLFHYYDKDFNNEADTPDNFQSRRPNTSFCFLDIRSPGLGDTAMYLCATSSHPDREDRTGELFFGEGSRLTVL.

The CDR3 DNA is TGTGCCAGCAGTTACTTTCAGGGCAGTGGGTCCTACGAGCAGTACTTC. Translated, it gives CASSYFQGSGSYEQYF. The chain combines TRBV6-5 with TRBJ2-7; D perhaps matches TRBD1 (5 bases). This CDR3 is 16 amino acids long. Germline CDR1 and CDR2: MNHEY and SVGAGI. The ends were cut back, 1 base at V and 1 base at J, with 14 bases in the middle.

The rearrangement uses TRBV5-1 and TRBJ1-4; 9 nucleotides align to TRBD1. V lost 2 bases, J lost 6 bases, and 5 bases stayed unmatched. The CDR3 consists of 15 residues. Germline CDR1 reads SGHRS; CDR2 reads YFSETQ. CDR3 DNA sequence: TGCGCCAGCAGCTTACCGGACAGGGGTGATGAAAAACTGTTTTTT. Translation: CASSLPDRGDEKLFF.

The V call is TRBV4-3, the J call TRBJ1-6, with a tentative D call TRBD1 (6 bases). CDR1 is LGHNA, CDR2 YSLEER, per germline. The CDR3 is 14 residues long. Trimming cost V 7 bases and J 8 bases, with 15 bases left between them. CDR3: CASMNREGDSPLHF. The CDR3 DNA is TGCGCCAGCATGAATCGGGAGGGGGATTCACCCCTCCACTTT.

The chain joins TRBV9 to TRBJ1-5; D gene uncertain. V was clipped by 4 bases and J by 4 bases, with 12 bases between them. This CDR3 contains 14 residues. Germline V lookup: CDR1 SGDLS, CDR2 YYNGEE. DNA of the CDR3: TGTGCCAGCAGCCCGGCAGGAATTAATCAGCCCCAGCATTTT. Protein product: CASSPAGINQPQHF.

This chain uses TRBV6-5 with TRBJ1-3, with D uncertain. The germline gives CDR1 MNHEY, CDR2 SVGAGI. Trimming took off 4 bases at V and 4 bases at J, with 8 bases between the two ends. This CDR3 contains 13 residues. The CDR3 protein is CASSLGTGNTIYF. The CDR3 DNA reads TGTGCCAGCAGTTTGGGCACAGGAAACACCATATATTTT.

The chain links TRBV12-5 to TRBJ1-1; the match to TRBD1 covers 10 bases. V was clipped by 3 bases and J by 4 bases; unmatched bases: 5. The CDR3 loop spans 15 amino acids. Germline CDR1 LGHNT, CDR2 FRNRAP. The CDR3 sequence is CASGFGQGVGTEAFF. Written as DNA, the CDR3 is TGTGCTAGTGGTTTCGGACAGGGGGTGGGCACTGAAGCTTTCTTT.

The gene calls are TRBV28 and TRBJ2-1; 10 nucleotides agree with TRBD1. Germline CDR1 is MDHEN and CDR2 is SYDVKM. The CDR3 consists of 15 residues. With 5 bases clipped from V and 8 bases from J, the junction kept 9 bases outside the gene matches. CDR3 DNA sequence: TGTGCCAGCAGTACGCGGACAGGGGGGACTTATGAGCAGTTCTTC. Amino acid sequence: CASSTRTGGTYEQFF. Filled out from reference TRBV28 and TRBJ2-1, the complete variable domain reads DVKVTQSSRYLVKRTGEKVFLECVQDMDHENMFWYRQDPGLGLRLIYFSYDVKMKEKGDIPEGYSVSREKKERFSLILESASTNQTSMYLCASSTRTGGTYEQFFGPGTRLTVL.

The chain joins TRBV2 to TRBJ2-1; 9 nucleotides agree with TRBD1. The trim removed 0 bases at V and 2 bases at J, leaving 2 bases unmatched. The V gene's germline CDR1 is SNHLY and CDR2 FYNNEI. This CDR3 contains 16 residues. CDR3 residues: CASSEAGTGPYNEQFF. CDR3 DNA sequence: TGTGCCAGCAGTGAAGCCGGGACAGGGCCCTACAATGAGCAGTTCTTC.

The chain couples TRBV10-1 to TRBJ1-5; D is possibly TRBD1 (5 bases). The germline V gene encodes CDR1 WNHNN and CDR2 SYGVQD (reference sequence). The CDR3 spans 14 residues. Trimming removed 0 bases at V and 5 bases at J, with 8 bases between. In DNA, the CDR3 is TGCGCCAGCAGTGAGTCGGGGGGTCATCAGCCCCAGCATTTT. The encoded protein is CASSESGGHQPQHF.

In this sample, this clone turned up once. This chain joins TRBV6-1 and TRBJ2-1; D perhaps matches TRBD2 (5 bases). CDR3 size: 16 residues. Germline V gene lookup returns CDR1 MNHNS and CDR2 SASEGT. Trimming shortened V by 4 bases and J by 8 bases, and 21 bases separated the two germline ends. The DNA for the CDR3 is TGTGCCAGCAGTGTAGGCAGACTAAATAATTCCGATGAGCAGTTCTTC. Translation gives CASSVGRLNNSDEQFF.

V usage is TRBV30 and J usage is TRBJ1-2; 8 bases fit TRBD1. CDR3 length equals 13 residues. Germline assignment: CDR1 GTSNPN and CDR2 SVGIG (reference sequence). Trimming cost V 0 bases and J 10 bases; bases outside gene matches: 7. CDR3 nucleotide sequence: TGTGCCTGGAGTGTAGTGGAGACAGGGGTCTACACCTTC. Translation: CAWSVVETGVYTF.

V is TRBV4-3 and J is TRBJ2-6; 11 nucleotides line up with TRBD2. There are 18 residues in the CDR3. The germline CDR1 and CDR2 sequences are LGHNA and YSLEER. V lost 2 bases to trimming and J lost 4 bases; unmatched junction nucleotides: 7. For the CDR3, the DNA is TGCGCCAGCAGCCAATTTCTAGCGGGGGGTTCCGGGGCCAACGTCCTGACTTTC. This encodes CASSQFLAGGSGANVLTF.

This clone was counted a single time. This chain connects TRBV2 to TRBJ2-1; D gene unclear. Trimming left V 6 bases short and J 7 bases short, with 7 bases between. The CDR3 spans 11 residues. Germline CDR1 is SNHLY and CDR2 is FYNNEI. This CDR3 reads CASSDWNEQFF. CDR3 in DNA: TGTGCCAGCAGCGACTGGAATGAGCAGTTCTTC.

This clone was detected only once. The chain employs TRBV4-2 and TRBJ2-1, with 10 bases matching TRBD2. Germline CDR1 LGHNA, CDR2 YNFKEQ. V gave up 4 bases and J gave up 12 bases; unmatched junction bases: 12. This CDR3 is built from 15 residues. This CDR3 reads CASSPPSRAGGGQFF. The DNA for the CDR3 is TGTGCCAGCAGCCCACCATCCCGAGCGGGAGGGGGGCAGTTCTTC.

The CDR3 bases are TGTGCCAGCAGCGTTAGACTAGCGGGGACCTACGAGCAGTACTTC. It is translated as CASSVRLAGTYEQYF. The chain joins TRBV11-2 to TRBJ2-7, with 11 bases identical to TRBD2. V gave up 5 bases and J gave up 2 bases; unmatched junction bases: 5. The CDR3 is 15 residues long. Germline CDR1 and CDR2: SGHAT and FQNNGV.

The J gene is TRBJ1-2, the V gene TRBV27; 7 nucleotides align to TRBD1. This CDR3 has 14 residues. Losses at the gene ends were 6 bases for V and 4 bases for J; bases not matched to a gene: 8. Germline assignment: CDR1 MNHEY and CDR2 SMNVEV (reference sequence). The CDR3 sequence is CASREGANLYGYTF. CDR3 nucleotide sequence: TGTGCCAGCAGGGAGGGGGCGAACCTCTATGGCTACACCTTC.

The chain carries TRBV19 and TRBJ1-4, with 7 bases fitting TRBD1. Per the germline V gene, CDR1 is LNHDA and CDR2 is SQIVND (reference sequence). The CDR3 runs to 16 residues. Trimming at V came to 8 bases and at J to 9 bases, leaving 18 bases not matched to a gene. The CDR3 DNA is TGTGCCAGTTCCCCCTTGACAGGGCGTGGAAGGCAAAAACTGTTTTTT. Translation: CASSPLTGRGRQKLFF.

The chain links TRBV27 to TRBJ2-3, with 12 bases identical to TRBD2. V gave up 6 bases and J gave up 11 bases; unmatched junction bases: 18. The V gene's germline CDR1 is MNHEY and CDR2 SMNVEV (reference sequence). This CDR3 has 17 residues. CDR3: CASSSQGTSGRRGEQYF. In DNA, the CDR3 is TGTGCCAGCAGCTCCCAGGGGACTAGCGGGCGCCGGGGTGAGCAGTATTTT.

This clone appeared once. The chain joins TRBV11-2 to TRBJ1-1; D gene ambiguous. The CDR3 is 13 residues long. CDR1 SGHAT and CDR2 FQNNGV come from the germline V gene. Deletions cut 5 bases from V and 4 bases from J, with 11 bases between. In nucleotides, the CDR3 is TGTGCCAGCAGCGTACGGGAGTTCACTGAAGCTTTCTTT. Its translation: CASSVREFTEAFF.